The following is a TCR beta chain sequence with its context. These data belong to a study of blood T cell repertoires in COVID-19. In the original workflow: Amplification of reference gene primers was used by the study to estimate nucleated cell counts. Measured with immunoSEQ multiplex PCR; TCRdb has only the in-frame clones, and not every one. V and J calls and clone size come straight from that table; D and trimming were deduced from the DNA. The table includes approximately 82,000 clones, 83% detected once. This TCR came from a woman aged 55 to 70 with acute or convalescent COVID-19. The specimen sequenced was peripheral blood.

CDR3 in amino acids: CSASGPGTSGSEQYF. In DNA, the CDR3 is TGCAGTGCTAGTGGTCCTGGGACTAGCGGATCCGAGCAGTACTTC. This chain uses TRBV20-1 with TRBJ2-7; 11 bases are shared with TRBD2. Germline CDR1 reads DFQATT; CDR2 reads SNEGSKA (reference sequence). The CDR3 is 15 residues long. The ends lost 3 bases at V and 6 bases at J; junction bases unmatched: 10.